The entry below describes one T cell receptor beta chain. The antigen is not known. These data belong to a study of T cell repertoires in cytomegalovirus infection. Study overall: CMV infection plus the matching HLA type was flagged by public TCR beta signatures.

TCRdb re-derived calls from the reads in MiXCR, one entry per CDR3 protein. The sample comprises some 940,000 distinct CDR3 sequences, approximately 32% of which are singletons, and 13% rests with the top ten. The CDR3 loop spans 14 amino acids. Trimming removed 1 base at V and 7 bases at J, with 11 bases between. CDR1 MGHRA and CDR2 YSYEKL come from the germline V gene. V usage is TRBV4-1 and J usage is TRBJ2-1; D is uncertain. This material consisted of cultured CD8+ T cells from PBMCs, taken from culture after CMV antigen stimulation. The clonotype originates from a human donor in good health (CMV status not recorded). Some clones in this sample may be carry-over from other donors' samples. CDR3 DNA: TGCGCCAGCAGCCAAGTGACTGAGTGGAATGAGCAGTTCTTC. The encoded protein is CASSQVTEWNEQFF.